The next 14 T cell receptor beta chains were all read from a single sample in a study of beta chain features in type 1 diabetes. The study reverse transcribed the entire isolated RNA, so it sequenced expressed TCRB transcripts. The repertoire was sequenced with immunoSEQ multiplex PCR; TCRdb's copy has only in-frame clones and lacks some. The repertoire holds about 180,000 clones, with 7% to 9% as singletons. Study-level points and caveats: TCRB CDR3s from Type 1 diabetes patients were moderately but significantly shorter in all four CD4+ subsets.

No cognate antigen is known for these TCRs. Sequencing was performed on central memory CD4+ T cells from blood. These receptors were obtained from a man in his late teens or twenties with type 1 diabetes.

This clone was detected only a few times. The sample has other DNA sequences that encode this CDR3 too. The CDR3 bases are TGCGCCAGCAGCCAAGGGACAGGGGGATTTTATGGCTACACCTTC. It encodes CASSQGTGGFYGYTF. The chain carries TRBV4-3 and TRBJ1-2, with 10 bases aligning to TRBD1. Germline CDR1 is LGHNA and CDR2 is YSLEER. The CDR3 length is 15 residues. The trim removed 1 base at V and 5 bases at J, leaving 4 bases unmatched.

V usage is TRBV5-4 and J usage is TRBJ1-1; 10 bases are a match to TRBD1. This CDR3 comprises 15 residues. V gave up 3 bases and J gave up 3 bases; unmatched junction bases: 5. The germline V gene encodes CDR1 SGHNT and CDR2 YYREEE (reference sequence). As DNA, the CDR3 is TGTGCCAGCAGCTCAGAGACAGGGGGCCACACTGAAGCTTTCTTT. Encoded protein: CASSSETGGHTEAFF.

There are a few counts of this clone. One end of the junction does not line up with germline, which may come from a read error. V is TRBV5-4 and J is TRBJ1-2; possibly TRBD1 for D (6 bases). Germline V CDR1 and CDR2: SGHNT, YYREEE (reference sequence). The CDR3 is 12 residues long. Here the CDR3 reads CASSSSPGAFAF. CDR3 nucleotide sequence: TGTGCCAGCAGCTCCAGCCCAGGGGCATTCGCCTTC.

The J gene is TRBJ2-4, the V gene TRBV7-9; D possibly corresponds to TRBD1 (5 bases). The CDR3 extends over 12 amino acids. The germline V and J ends were trimmed by 3 bases and 10 bases, with 10 bases remaining between them. The germline CDR1 and CDR2 sequences are SEHNR and FQNEAQ (reference sequence). The CDR3 loop reads CASSLSQGIQYF. As DNA, the CDR3 is TGTGCCAGCAGCTTGTCCCAGGGAATTCAGTACTTC.

In this sample, this clone turned up many times. The chain recombines TRBV14 with TRBJ2-5; 7 bases map to TRBD2. V was clipped by 4 bases and J by 5 bases; unmatched bases: 7. CDR1 and CDR2 from the germline V gene are SGHDN and FVKESK. The CDR3 consists of 14 residues. The CDR3 bases are TGTGCCAGCAGCCGCGGCGGGAGTACGGAGACCCAGTACTTC. Translated: CASSRGGSTETQYF. The entire variable domain, with the rest obtained from reference TRBV14 and TRBJ2-5, is as follows: EAGVTQFPSHSVIEKGQTVTLRCDPISGHDNLYWYRRVMGKEIKFLLHFVKESKQDESGMPNNRFLAERTGGTYSTLKVQPAELEDSGVYFCASSRGGSTETQYFGPGTRLLVL.

This clone was seen more than once but under ten times. CDR3 sequence (DNA): TGTGCCACCAGCAGAGATCCTGGGGACAGAGGCGAGCAGTACTTC. This gives the protein CATSRDPGDRGEQYF. The chain couples TRBV15 to TRBJ2-7; 7 bases agree with TRBD1. In germline, CDR1 is LNHNV, CDR2 YYDKDF (reference sequence). This CDR3 is built from 15 residues. V lost 0 bases and J lost 6; bases outside the gene matches: 8.

This clone has more than one count but fewer than ten. The chain links TRBV18 to TRBJ1-2, with 12 nucleotides matching TRBD1. Unmatched junction bases numbered 0, after V lost 3 bases and J lost 4 bases. The CDR3 is 14 residues long. Germline V gene data show CDR1 as KGHSH and CDR2 as LQKENI. This CDR3 is CASSPGQGAYGYTF. CDR3 nucleotides: TGTGCCAGCTCACCGGGACAGGGGGCCTATGGCTACACCTTC.

This clone was detected only a few times. The V call is TRBV10-3, the J call TRBJ2-1, with 13 positions matching TRBD2. The germline V gene encodes CDR1 ENHRY and CDR2 SYGVKD. V lost 9 bases, J lost 5 bases, and 7 bases stayed unmatched. The CDR3 is 15 residues long. CDR3 in amino acids: CAIGGTSGDHNEQFF. The CDR3, as DNA: TGTGCCATTGGAGGGACTAGCGGGGACCACAATGAGCAGTTCTTC.

This chain links TRBV7-2 with TRBJ2-7; TRBD2 agrees at 7 bases. The germline V gene encodes CDR1 SGHTA and CDR2 FQGNSA. The trim removed 0 bases at V and 2 bases at J, leaving 7 bases unmatched. This CDR3 contains 16 residues. The CDR3 protein is CASSLAPWRGTYEQYF. CDR3 nucleotides: TGTGCCAGCAGCTTAGCCCCATGGCGGGGGACCTACGAGCAGTACTTC. The whole variable domain, remainder taken from reference TRBV7-2 and TRBJ2-7, is GAGVSQSPSNKVTEKGKDVELRCDPISGHTALYWYRQSLGQGLEFLIYFQGNSAPDKSGLPSDRFSAERTGGSVSTLTIQRTQQEDSAVYLCASSLAPWRGTYEQYFGPGTRLTVT.

CDR3 nucleotides: TGTGCCAGCAGCTTGCAGGGCCCCCCCCATGGCTACACCTTC. As protein: CASSLQGPPHGYTF. This chain uses TRBV5-6 with TRBJ1-2; D perhaps matches TRBD1 (5 bases). This CDR3 is 14 amino acids long. The germline CDR1 and CDR2 sequences are SGHDT and YYEEEE. V was clipped by 1 base and J by 6 bases, with 13 bases between them.

The chain joins TRBV5-8 to TRBJ1-5; D is perhaps TRBD1 (6 bases). The V end lost 9 bases, the J end lost 2 bases, and 15 bases lay between the germline ends. Germline CDR1 reads SGHTS; CDR2 reads YDEGEE. The CDR3 consists of 14 residues. The CDR3 DNA reads TGTGCCACCCCTCGGGGACAAGGCAATCAGCCCCAGCATTTT. It yields the protein CATPRGQGNQPQHF.

This clone was observed a few times. This rearrangement joins TRBV5-6 to TRBJ1-2; TRBD1 is a possible D gene (5 bases). V lost 4 bases and J lost 10, with 17 bases in between. There are 13 residues in the CDR3. Per the germline V gene, CDR1 is SGHDT and CDR2 is YYEEEE. Here the CDR3 reads CASSRSGLADYTF. The CDR3 DNA sequence: TGTGCCAGCAGCCGCTCGGGACTCGCTGACTACACCTTC.

The gene calls are TRBV27 and TRBJ2-7; 15 bases match TRBD2. Looked up from germline, CDR1 is MNHEY and CDR2 is SMNVEV (reference sequence). J was trimmed by 6 bases and V by 3 bases; bases with no gene match: 6. The CDR3 runs to 16 residues. The CDR3 region is CASSLGLAGGLSEQYF. The CDR3, as DNA: TGTGCCAGCAGTTTGGGACTAGCGGGAGGACTAAGCGAGCAGTACTTC.

This chain links TRBV5-1 with TRBJ2-1, with no clear D. Germline V gene lookup returns CDR1 SGHRS and CDR2 YFSETQ. The CDR3 length is 16 residues. Trimming removed 4 bases from V and 10 bases from J, with 24 bases in between. CDR3 sequence reads: CASSARGEPSLGEQFF. The CDR3 DNA sequence: TGCGCCAGCAGCGCCCGAGGAGAACCCTCTCTTGGGGAGCAGTTCTTC.